Here is one TCR beta chain with its context. No antigen is known for it. This specimen comes from a study of shared clonotypes between healthy human individuals. V lost 6 bases and J lost 1, with 15 bases in between. The CDR3 consists of 15 residues. Germline CDR1 and CDR2: MDHEN and SYDVKM. Every donor, a Caucasian adult, lived in Nashville, Tennessee. Study-wide results and limits: Between a few donors, naive CD4 clonotypes were shared at a level of about 5%.

This table comes from immunoSEQ multiplex PCR, and its TCRdb copy is limited to in-frame clones, with some not included. The data hold approximately 400,000 clones, with around 96% observed a single time. The TCR originated in a man aged 25-45 years in good health. Sequenced input: memory CD8+ T cells sorted from blood. Subset described: CD45RO+ cells pooled with CCR7-negative TemRA cells. V and J are TRBV28 and TRBJ1-1, with unresolved D. Here the CDR3 reads CASSKARLGNTEAFF. In nucleotides, the CDR3 is TGTGCCAGCAGCAAGGCTCGATTAGGGAACACTGAAGCTTTCTTT.